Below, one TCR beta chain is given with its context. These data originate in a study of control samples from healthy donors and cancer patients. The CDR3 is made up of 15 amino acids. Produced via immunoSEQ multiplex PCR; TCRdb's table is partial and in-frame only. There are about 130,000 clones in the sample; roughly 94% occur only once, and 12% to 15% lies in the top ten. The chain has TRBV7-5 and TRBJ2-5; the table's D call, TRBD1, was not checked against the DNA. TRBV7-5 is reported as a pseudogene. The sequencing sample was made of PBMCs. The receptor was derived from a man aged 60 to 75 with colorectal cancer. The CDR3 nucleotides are TGTGCCAGAAGCTTAGAGTGGGGGCCCCAAGAGACCCAGTACTTC. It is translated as CARSLEWGPQETQYF.